The next 9 T cell receptor beta chains were all read from a single sample in a study of shared clonotypes between healthy human individuals. Sequenced by immunoSEQ multiplex PCR; TCRdb stores in-frame clones only, minus some. In the table there are under 600,000 clones, about 96% of which are singletons. The material sequenced was naive CD4+ T cells sorted from blood. Subset indicated: CD45RA+ positively selected. The origin of the receptors is a woman aged 30 to 39 in good health.

This chain joins TRBV7-8 and TRBJ2-5; 7 bases fit TRBD1. CDR1 is SGHVS and CDR2 is FQNEAQ in the germline V gene. V trimming: 3 bases; J trimming: 4 bases; junction bases outside the gene matches: 5. The CDR3 is 14 residues long. CDR3 nucleotides: TGTGCCAGCAGCTTGGCACAGGGGCGAGAGACCCAGTACTTC. Translated, it gives CASSLAQGRETQYF.

The chain carries TRBV28 and TRBJ2-1; D gene uncertain. This CDR3 has 11 residues. CDR1 is MDHEN, CDR2 SYDVKM, per germline. V gave up 3 bases and J gave up 6 bases, with 3 bases separating them. CDR3 DNA: TGTGCCAGCAGTTTTTTCAATGAGCAGTTCTTC. As protein: CASSFFNEQFF.

The chain carries TRBV5-1 and TRBJ1-1; D is unclear. Between the trimmed V and J ends, which lost 0 bases and 0 bases, there was a span of 6 bases. Per the germline V gene, CDR1 is SGHRS and CDR2 is YFSETQ. This CDR3 is built from 14 residues. Here the CDR3 reads CASSLVSMNTEAFF. In DNA, the CDR3 is TGCGCCAGCAGCTTGGTCTCGATGAACACTGAAGCTTTCTTT.

The rearrangement joins TRBV7-9 to TRBJ1-4, with D perhaps TRBD1 (6 bases). CDR1 is SEHNR, CDR2 FQNEAQ, per germline (reference sequence). The CDR3 contains 14 residues. V dropped 4 bases and J dropped 5 bases, with 11 bases sitting between them. The CDR3 DNA sequence: TGTGCCAGCAGCTCGAGGGACAACAATGAAAAACTGTTTTTT. Residues: CASSSRDNNEKLFF.

This clone has a handful of counts. The CDR3 is CASSEGEREPYEQYF. DNA of the CDR3: TGTGCCAGCAGTGAAGGCGAGCGGGAGCCCTACGAGCAGTACTTC. J is TRBJ2-7 and V is TRBV2, with TRBD2 identical over 8 bases. Germline assignment: CDR1 SNHLY and CDR2 FYNNEI. V dropped 1 base and J dropped 2; count of bases not matched to a gene: 4. CDR3 length equals 15 residues.

This clone was seen once. The chain employs TRBV19 and TRBJ2-2; D is unresolved. From germline, CDR1 is LNHDA and CDR2 SQIVND (reference sequence). The CDR3 has 13 residues. The CDR3 loop is CATAPPDTGELFF. CDR3 DNA: TGTGCTACGGCACCCCCGGACACCGGGGAGCTGTTTTTT.

The chain recombines TRBV10-3 with TRBJ2-5; D not certain. Germline lookup yields CDR1 ENHRY and CDR2 SYGVKD. This CDR3 comprises 15 residues. The germline V and J ends were trimmed by 10 bases and 0 bases, with 18 bases remaining between them. The CDR3: CATSPQTQYQETQYF. Written as DNA, the CDR3 is TGTGCCACCTCACCCCAAACACAGTACCAAGAGACCCAGTACTTC.

J is TRBJ1-1 and V is TRBV5-1, with D possibly TRBD1 on 5 matching bases. This CDR3 spans 14 amino acids. Trimming removed 0 bases from V and 1 base from J, with 7 bases in between. Germline loops: CDR1 SGHRS, CDR2 YFSETQ. CDR3 amino acids: CASSLGQQNTEAFF. CDR3 nucleotide sequence: TGCGCCAGCAGCTTGGGACAGCAGAACACTGAAGCTTTCTTT.

The chain employs TRBV5-6 and TRBJ2-1; D not resolved. Germline V lookup: CDR1 SGHDT, CDR2 YYEEEE. The CDR3 runs to 13 residues. Deletions cut 0 bases from V and 2 bases from J, with 3 bases between. The CDR3 is CASSLEAYNEQFF. CDR3 coding DNA: TGTGCCAGCAGCTTGGAGGCCTACAATGAGCAGTTCTTC.